This T cell receptor beta chain was recovered during a study of T cell repertoires in cytomegalovirus infection. TCRdb reanalysed the reads using MiXCR and keeps one entry per CDR3 protein. Among about 310,000 distinct CDR3 sequences listed, 15% to 20% were seen once. The CDR3 consists of 17 residues. V lost 5 bases and J 1 base, leaving 21 bases between the germline ends. Germline V gene lookup returns CDR1 DFQATT and CDR2 SNEGSKA (reference sequence). The TCR comes from a human donor in good health (CMV status not recorded). Some clones in this sample may be carry-over from other donors' samples. Sequenced sample: PBMCs. The rearrangement links TRBV20-1 to TRBJ2-4; a weak D match, TRBD2 (6 bases). CDR3 residues: CSAYPEVGGSAKNIQYF. CDR3 bases: TGCAGTGCTTATCCGGAAGTGGGGGGTTCGGCCAAAAACATTCAGTACTTC.